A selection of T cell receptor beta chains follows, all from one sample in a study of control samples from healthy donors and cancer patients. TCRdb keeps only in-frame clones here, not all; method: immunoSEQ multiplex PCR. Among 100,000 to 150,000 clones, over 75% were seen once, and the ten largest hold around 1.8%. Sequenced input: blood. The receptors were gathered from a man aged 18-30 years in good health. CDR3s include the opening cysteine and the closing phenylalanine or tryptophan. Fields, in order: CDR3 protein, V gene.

cdr3_aa: CASSLGGIINNQPQHF
v_call: TRBV5-1

cdr3_aa: CSGLRDSYNEQFF
v_call: TRBV29-1

cdr3_aa: CASSHGAYSNQPQHF
v_call: TRBV3-1/TRBV3-2

cdr3_aa: CASSQDPTTNTEAFF
v_call: TRBV4-2

cdr3_aa: CASSLGGRGVTEAFF
v_call: TRBV5-1

cdr3_aa: CASSGGTHTGELFF
v_call: TRBV25-1

cdr3_aa: CATSRHSGGNEQFF
v_call: TRBV15

cdr3_aa: CASSSKIPDRGKRANTEAFF
v_call: TRBV5-1

cdr3_aa: CASSSQAGGLSYEQYF
v_call: TRBV9

cdr3_aa: CASSRTTGGLGQETQYF
v_call: TRBV7-6

cdr3_aa: CATRGVGEAYNEQFF
v_call: TRBV13

cdr3_aa: CASSHGPSYEQYF
v_call: TRBV7-6

cdr3_aa: CASNPTGGQTQYF
v_call: TRBV6-5

cdr3_aa: CASSEARYGYTF
v_call: TRBV6-2/TRBV6-3

cdr3_aa: CASRLYQETQYF
v_call: TRBV6-5

cdr3_aa: CASSAAGGPMNTEAFF
v_call: TRBV7-9

cdr3_aa: CASGPMGLAGAGEQFF
v_call: TRBV12-5

cdr3_aa: CASSLGGGQGYGYTF
v_call: TRBV27

cdr3_aa: CASSRRGIYEQYF
v_call: TRBV3-1/TRBV3-2

cdr3_aa: CASSLILGSTGEQYF
v_call: TRBV7-6

cdr3_aa: CASSLASGNTGELFF
v_call: TRBV11-2

cdr3_aa: CASSQRPNDQPQHF
v_call: TRBV19

cdr3_aa: CASSSGTGGNTIYF
v_call: TRBV6-5

cdr3_aa: CASSTAQGLNTEAFF
v_call: TRBV5-5

cdr3_aa: CASSLDPAAGELFF
v_call: TRBV5-1

cdr3_aa: CASSLAQFNEQFF
v_call: TRBV12-3/TRBV12-4

cdr3_aa: CASSLTGLTEAFF
v_call: TRBV5-1

cdr3_aa: CAWSGQTSYEQYF
v_call: TRBV30

cdr3_aa: CASSLGMGAGNEQFF
v_call: TRBV5-6

cdr3_aa: CASSFIGQGGGNEQFF
v_call: TRBV11-3

cdr3_aa: CASSQERGQPQHF
v_call: TRBV4-3

cdr3_aa: CASQSEQGMNTEAFF
v_call: TRBV6-4

cdr3_aa: CASRPKGVSYGYTF
v_call: TRBV19

cdr3_aa: CASSLSRGQLYEQYF
v_call: TRBV28

cdr3_aa: CASRQGYNEQFF
v_call: TRBV28

cdr3_aa: CASSLGDDRWEKLFF
v_call: TRBV7-8

cdr3_aa: CASSPADTYEQYF
v_call: TRBV18

cdr3_aa: CASSQGSKGNTEAFF
v_call: TRBV4-3

cdr3_aa: CATSASGYGYTF
v_call: TRBV24-1

cdr3_aa: CASFRPRGGANVLTF
v_call: TRBV7-2

cdr3_aa: CATSSGERPSAGTGELFF
v_call: TRBV24-1

cdr3_aa: CASSIFTEAFF
v_call: TRBV6-5